The next 32 T cell receptor beta chains were all read from a single sample in a study of cytotoxic CD8 clonotypes in ibrutinib-treated CLL. This table comes from immunoSEQ multiplex PCR, and its TCRdb copy is limited to in-frame clones, with some not included. This table has about 160,000 clones, about four fifths appearing once. The material sequenced was PBMCs, taken after 12 months of ibrutinib treatment. The source of these receptors is a human donor with chronic lymphocytic leukemia.

The chain recombines TRBV14 with TRBJ2-2; unclear D gene. The V end was cut by 4 bases, the J end by 6 bases, with 9 bases between. This CDR3 comprises 13 residues. Germline V CDR1 and CDR2: SGHDN, FVKESK. This CDR3 reads CASSLSRSGELFF. The CDR3 nucleotides read TGTGCCAGCAGCCTCTCGAGGTCCGGGGAGCTGTTTTTT.

The J gene is TRBJ2-5, the V gene TRBV11-2, with 7 positions matching TRBD2. The CDR3 is 17 residues long. V shed 5 bases, J shed 4 bases, and the junction held 16 bases outside the gene matches. CDR1 is SGHAT and CDR2 is FQNNGV in the germline V gene. In DNA form, the CDR3 reads TGTGCCAGCAGCCTAGGGGCGAGAACTTCGGGGGGAGAGACCCAGTACTTC. Protein product: CASSLGARTSGGETQYF.

V and J are TRBV10-3 and TRBJ2-1; D perhaps matches TRBD2 (6 bases). CDR1 is ENHRY and CDR2 is SYGVKD in the germline V gene. CDR3 length equals 13 residues. V was clipped by 7 bases and J by 10 bases, with 17 bases between them. The CDR3, as DNA: TGTGCCATCACCTCGCAGGAGGGCCGGGAGCAGTTCTTC. The encoded protein is CAITSQEGREQFF.

This clone was detected once. This sequence joins TRBV6-5 and TRBJ2-7, with D possibly TRBD1 on 6 matching bases. Trimming left V 6 bases short and J 3 bases short, with 18 bases between. Germline CDR1 and CDR2: MNHEY and SVGAGI. The CDR3 loop spans 15 amino acids. DNA for the CDR3: TGTGCCAGCAGGCCCACAGGGTACTACCTCTACGAGCAGTACTTC. Amino acids: CASRPTGYYLYEQYF.

The rearrangement links TRBV7-9 to TRBJ2-1; D remains ambiguous. This CDR3 is 13 amino acids long. Germline V gene lookup returns CDR1 SEHNR and CDR2 FQNEAQ (reference sequence). V lost 5 bases, J lost 14 bases, and 19 bases lay in between. The chain's CDR3 is CASSLRAATPEFF. The CDR3 region has the DNA TGTGCCAGCAGCCTTAGGGCGGCTACACCGGAGTTCTTC.

The V and J genes are TRBV7-9 and TRBJ1-2; D perhaps matches TRBD1 (5 bases). The V and J ends lost 11 bases and 0 bases respectively, with 13 bases between them. Germline values: CDR1 SEHNR, CDR2 FQNEAQ (reference sequence). This CDR3 contains 13 residues. CDR3 nucleotide sequence: TGTGCCTCGGGGCGGACAACTAACTATGGCTACACCTTC. Translation gives CASGRTTNYGYTF.

DNA for the CDR3: TGCGCCAGCAGTCCGCGAGCGGGGGCGGGCACCGGGGAGCTGTTTTTT. It translates to CASSPRAGAGTGELFF. The genes are TRBV4-1 and TRBJ2-2, with 8 bases identical to TRBD2. V was pared by 6 bases and J by 4 bases, with 10 bases of the junction left unmatched. Germline V gene lookup returns CDR1 MGHRA and CDR2 YSYEKL. The CDR3 is 16 amino acids.

The V call is TRBV9, the J call TRBJ2-3; D is ambiguous. CDR1 and CDR2 (germline): SGDLS, YYNGEE. The V end lost 2 bases, the J end lost 5 bases, and 6 bases lay between the germline ends. The CDR3 covers 12 residues. This CDR3 reads CASSVPRDTQYF. For the CDR3, the DNA is TGTGCCAGCAGCGTGCCAAGAGATACGCAGTATTTT.

The chain uses TRBV4-3 and TRBJ1-2; D unresolved. CDR3 length equals 15 residues. CDR1 and CDR2 from the germline V gene are LGHNA and YSLEER. Trimming pared 0 bases from V and 3 bases from J, leaving 11 bases between. The CDR3 DNA is TGCGCCAGCAGCCAAGAAATTGATAAAGACTATGGCTACACCTTC. Its protein is CASSQEIDKDYGYTF.

This clone was counted ten times or more. This chain connects TRBV7-2 to TRBJ2-7, with D perhaps matching TRBD1 (6 bases). V lost 5 bases and J lost 6, with 14 bases in between. Germline V gene data show CDR1 as SGHTA and CDR2 as FQGNSA. The CDR3 spans 13 residues. CDR3 bases: TGTGCCAGCAGCCGAACAGGGAATGGCGAGCAGTACTTC. This encodes CASSRTGNGEQYF.

CDR3 loop: CASKNSASNEKLFF. The CDR3 nucleotides read TGTGCCAGCAAAAACAGTGCGTCTAATGAAAAACTGTTTTTT. The chain employs TRBV6-5 and TRBJ1-4; D remains ambiguous. CDR3 size: 14 residues. Germline V gives CDR1 MNHEY, CDR2 SVGAGI. V was shortened by 7 bases and J by 3 bases, with 12 bases between the two germline ends.

This clone is a singleton in its sample. The chain is built from TRBV5-4 and TRBJ1-1; D is uncertain. The V gene lost 3 bases and the J gene lost 2 bases, with 11 bases spanning the gap. Germline V lookup: CDR1 SGHNT, CDR2 YYREEE (reference sequence). There are 14 residues in the CDR3. The CDR3, as DNA: TGTGCCAGCAGCTCCCGTGACGGAAACACTGAAGCTTTCTTT. As protein: CASSSRDGNTEAFF.

The V call is TRBV28, the J call TRBJ2-3; D may be TRBD1 or TRBD2 (5 bases each). CDR3 length equals 15 residues. The germline V gene encodes CDR1 MDHEN and CDR2 SYDVKM. V shed 8 bases and J shed 2 bases, with 17 bases lying between them. The DNA for the CDR3 is TGTGCCAGCCAGCCCGGGGACGGGATCACAGATACGCAGTATTTT. Its protein product is CASQPGDGITDTQYF.

The rearrangement links TRBV28 to TRBJ2-3, with 7 bases aligning to TRBD2. Looked up from germline, CDR1 is MDHEN and CDR2 is SYDVKM. This CDR3 spans 15 amino acids. J lost 5 bases, V lost 5 bases, and 10 bases had no gene match. This CDR3 is CASSRWRGKVDTQYF. Written as DNA, the CDR3 is TGTGCCAGCAGTCGATGGCGGGGGAAGGTAGATACGCAGTATTTT.

V is TRBV7-9 and J is TRBJ2-3; D is unresolved. Germline V gene sequence: CDR1 SEHNR, CDR2 FQNEAQ (reference sequence). The germline V and J ends were trimmed by 1 base and 3 bases, with 11 bases remaining between them. The CDR3 contains 15 residues. CDR3 DNA sequence: TGTGCCAGCAGCTTAGGGTCTAGTAGGACAGATACGCAGTATTTT. Translated: CASSLGSSRTDTQYF. The full variable domain, with the rest looked up from reference TRBV7-9 and TRBJ2-3, is DTGVSQNPRHKITKRGQNVTFRCDPISEHNRLYWYRQTLGQGPEFLTYFQNEAQLEKSRLLSDRFSAERPKGSFSTLEIQRTEQGDSAMYLCASSLGSSRTDTQYFGPGTRLTVL.

This rearrangement joins TRBV9 to TRBJ2-1, with TRBD2 matching 9 bases. The CDR3 totals 19 residues. Germline CDR1 SGDLS, CDR2 YYNGEE. V was clipped by 3 bases and J by 0 bases; unmatched bases: 13. The DNA for the CDR3 is TGTGCCAGCAGCGGACCGGGACTAGCTCGCGATTACTCCTACAATGAGCAGTTCTTC. Its translation is CASSGPGLARDYSYNEQFF.

This chain connects TRBV28 to TRBJ1-2; 9 positions match TRBD1. V was clipped by 7 bases and J by 4 bases; unmatched bases: 7. The CDR3 sequence is 14 residues long. Germline V gene sequence: CDR1 MDHEN, CDR2 SYDVKM. The CDR3 spells CASTQDRGAYGYTF. The CDR3 DNA follows: TGTGCCAGCACCCAAGACAGGGGGGCCTATGGCTACACCTTC.

The chain employs TRBV28 and TRBJ1-2; TRBD1 is a possible D gene (5 bases). This CDR3 contains 15 residues. Germline CDR1 is MDHEN and CDR2 is SYDVKM. The V end was cut by 2 bases, the J end by 4 bases, with 14 bases between. The CDR3 loop is CASSLDSTVSYGYTF. The CDR3 DNA reads as TGTGCCAGCAGTTTAGACTCGACAGTATCCTATGGCTACACCTTC.

This clone has only one observation. Here the CDR3 DNA reads TGCAGTGCAAACAGCAATCAGCCCCAGCATTTT. It encodes CSANSNQPQHF. The V and J genes are TRBV20-1 and TRBJ1-5; no clear D gene. CDR3 length: 11 amino acids. V was cut by 6 bases and J by 1 base, with 4 bases left in between. Germline V gene lookup returns CDR1 DFQATT and CDR2 SNEGSKA (reference sequence).

In this sample, this clone turned up a few times. The chain is built from TRBV7-9 and TRBJ2-1, with D perhaps given as TRBD1 or TRBD2 (5 bases each). Germline assignment: CDR1 SEHNR and CDR2 FQNEAQ (reference sequence). The V and J ends lost 5 bases and 5 bases respectively, with 22 bases between them. The CDR3 is 17 residues long. The CDR3 DNA is TGTGCCAGCAGCCTGGGGCGCCTAGCCGAACTACACAATGAGCAGTTCTTC. Encoded protein: CASSLGRLAELHNEQFF.

The chain recombines TRBV7-2 with TRBJ1-2, with a weak D call TRBD1 (5 bases). The germline gives CDR1 SGHTA, CDR2 FQGNSA. V was cut by 10 bases and J by 2 bases, with 20 bases left in between. This CDR3 spans 15 amino acids. In nucleotides, the CDR3 is TGTGCCATTACAAGGGCGGGACGTCCCAACTATGGCTACACCTTC. Its translation is CAITRAGRPNYGYTF.

V is TRBV28 and J is TRBJ2-1, with TRBD2 as a possible D gene (7 bases). The CDR3 totals 19 residues. V lost 0 bases, J lost 0 bases, and 18 bases lay in between. Germline-derived CDR1 and CDR2 are MDHEN and SYDVKM. CDR3 residues: CASSLCCPGGHSSYNEQFF. For the CDR3, the DNA is TGTGCCAGCAGTTTATGTTGCCCGGGGGGCCACAGCTCCTACAATGAGCAGTTCTTC.

V and J are TRBV6-6 and TRBJ2-7, with a possible D match to TRBD1 (5 bases). The CDR3 length is 14 residues. Germline CDR1 is MNHNY and CDR2 is SVGAGI (reference sequence). Trimming cost V 1 base and J 3 bases, with 10 bases left between them. The CDR3 DNA reads as TGTGCCAGCAGTTACTTCCAGGGCCGCTACGAGCAGTACTTC. Its protein is CASSYFQGRYEQYF.

The chain combines TRBV7-2 with TRBJ1-2; D is unclear. This CDR3 is 14 amino acids long. Trimming shortened V by 1 base and J by 4 bases, and 10 bases separated the two germline ends. Germline V gives CDR1 SGHTA, CDR2 FQGNSA. CDR3 in DNA: TGTGCCAGCAGCTTAGTTCCTGTTGGCTATGGCTACACCTTC. It encodes CASSLVPVGYGYTF.

This clone has a single count. The chain joins TRBV7-9 to TRBJ2-7; D possibly corresponds to TRBD2 (5 bases). Trimming pared 4 bases from V and 4 bases from J, leaving 14 bases between. The CDR3 is 14 amino acids. Germline CDR1 reads SEHNR; CDR2 reads FQNEAQ (reference sequence). The CDR3: CASSWGVGRYEQYF. The CDR3 coding sequence is TGTGCCAGCAGCTGGGGAGTTGGGAGATACGAGCAGTACTTC.

The V call is TRBV5-1, the J call TRBJ2-3; TRBD1 matches 7 bases. Trimming at V came to 4 bases and at J to 5 bases, leaving 10 bases not matched to a gene. The CDR3 has 15 amino acids. Per germline, CDR1 SGHRS and CDR2 YFSETQ. CDR3 DNA: TGCGCCAGCAGCCCAAGACAGGGCCGGGGAGATACGCAGTATTTT. It encodes CASSPRQGRGDTQYF.

This rearrangement joins TRBV19 to TRBJ1-3, with D possibly matching TRBD1 (5 bases). V was pared by 5 bases and J by 5 bases, with 16 bases between. In germline, CDR1 is LNHDA, CDR2 SQIVND (reference sequence). This CDR3 region has 15 residues. The CDR3 reads CASSGRGGQRNTIYF. The CDR3 DNA is TGTGCCAGTAGTGGACGTGGGGGTCAGCGAAACACCATATATTTT.

The chain recombines TRBV4-2 with TRBJ2-1; 8 positions match TRBD2. In germline, CDR1 is LGHNA, CDR2 YNFKEQ. There are 15 residues in the CDR3. J gave up 10 bases and V 0 bases, and 8 bases lay outside the gene matches. CDR3 protein: CASSQDELAAIEQFF. In DNA form, the CDR3 reads TGTGCCAGCAGCCAAGATGAACTAGCGGCAATAGAGCAGTTCTTC.

The V and J genes are TRBV5-5 and TRBJ2-7; D might be TRBD1 or TRBD2, each matching 5 bases. Germline V gene lookup returns CDR1 SGHKS and CDR2 YYEKEE (reference sequence). The ends were cut back, 4 bases at V and 1 base at J, with 15 bases in the middle. This CDR3 spans 15 amino acids. CDR3 in DNA: TGTGCCAGCAGCCCTGCCGGTGGGGGATCCTACGAGCAGTACTTC. Translated, it gives CASSPAGGGSYEQYF.

The V call is TRBV4-2, the J call TRBJ1-1; D remains ambiguous. The V end was cut by 0 bases, the J end by 7 bases, with 15 bases between. From germline, CDR1 is LGHNA and CDR2 YNFKEQ. The CDR3 consists of 15 residues. CDR3 region: CASSQDSSRADEAFF. The CDR3 DNA sequence: TGTGCCAGCAGCCAAGATTCCTCGAGGGCCGATGAAGCTTTCTTT.

The sample holds one count of this clone. The chain is built from TRBV28 and TRBJ2-2; no clear D. From germline, CDR1 is MDHEN and CDR2 SYDVKM. Trimming removed 7 bases at V and 4 bases at J, with 10 bases between. This CDR3 comprises 13 residues. The CDR3 DNA follows: TGTGCCAGCACCCAGTTAGGCACCGGGGAGCTGTTTTTT. Translation: CASTQLGTGELFF.

The rearrangement joins TRBV5-4 to TRBJ2-6; tentatively, D is TRBD1 (5 bases). Germline CDR1 SGHNT, CDR2 YYREEE (reference sequence). This CDR3 contains 16 residues. V dropped 0 bases and J dropped 0 bases, with 7 bases sitting between them. In DNA, the CDR3 is TGTGCCAGCAGCTTGGAAAGGGGCTCTGGGGCCAACGTCCTGACTTTC. Amino acids: CASSLERGSGANVLTF. Drawing the rest from reference TRBV5-4 and TRBJ2-6, the complete variable domain is ETGVTQSPTHLIKTRGQQVTLRCSSQSGHNTVSWYQQALGQGPQFIFQYYREEENGRGNFPPRFSGLQFPNYSSELNVNALELDDSALYLCASSLERGSGANVLTFGAGSRLTVL.